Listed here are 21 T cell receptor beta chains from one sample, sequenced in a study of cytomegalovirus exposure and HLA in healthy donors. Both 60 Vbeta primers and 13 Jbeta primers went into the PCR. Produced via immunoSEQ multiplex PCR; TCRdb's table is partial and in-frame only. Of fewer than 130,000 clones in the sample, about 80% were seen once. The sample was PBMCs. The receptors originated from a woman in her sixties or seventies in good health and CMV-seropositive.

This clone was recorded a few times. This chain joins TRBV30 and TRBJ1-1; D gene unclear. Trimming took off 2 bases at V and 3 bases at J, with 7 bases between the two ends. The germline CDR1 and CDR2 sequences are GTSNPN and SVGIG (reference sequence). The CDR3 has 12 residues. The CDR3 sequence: CAWSWSDTEAFF. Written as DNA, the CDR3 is TGTGCCTGGAGTTGGAGCGACACTGAAGCTTTCTTT.

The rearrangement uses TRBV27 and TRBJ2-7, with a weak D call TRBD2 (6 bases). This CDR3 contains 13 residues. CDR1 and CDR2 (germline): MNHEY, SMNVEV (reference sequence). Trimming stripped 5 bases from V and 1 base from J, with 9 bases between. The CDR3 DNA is TGTGCCAGCAGTCCAGGAGGGTCCTACGAGCAGTACTTC. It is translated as CASSPGGSYEQYF.

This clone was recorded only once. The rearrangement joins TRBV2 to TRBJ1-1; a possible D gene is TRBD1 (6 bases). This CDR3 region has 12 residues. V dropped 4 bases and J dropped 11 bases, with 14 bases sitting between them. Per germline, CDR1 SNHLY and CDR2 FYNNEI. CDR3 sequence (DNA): TGTGCCAGCAGTGTTTCAGGGGCAGGGGCTTTCTTT. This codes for CASSVSGAGAFF.

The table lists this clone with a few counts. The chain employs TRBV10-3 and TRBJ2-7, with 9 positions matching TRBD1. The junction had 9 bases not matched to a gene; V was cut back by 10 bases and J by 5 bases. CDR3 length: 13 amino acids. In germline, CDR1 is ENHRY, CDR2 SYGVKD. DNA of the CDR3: TGTGCCAGTACCACACAGGGGGCAGACGAGCAGTACTTC. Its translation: CASTTQGADEQYF.

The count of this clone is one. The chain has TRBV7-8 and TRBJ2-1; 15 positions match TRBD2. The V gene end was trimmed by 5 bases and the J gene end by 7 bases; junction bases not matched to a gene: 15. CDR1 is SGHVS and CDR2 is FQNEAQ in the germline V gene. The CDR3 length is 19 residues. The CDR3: CASSVTSGTSGRSGNEQFF. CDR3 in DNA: TGTGCCAGCAGCGTTACCTCCGGGACTAGCGGGAGGTCTGGGAATGAGCAGTTCTTC.

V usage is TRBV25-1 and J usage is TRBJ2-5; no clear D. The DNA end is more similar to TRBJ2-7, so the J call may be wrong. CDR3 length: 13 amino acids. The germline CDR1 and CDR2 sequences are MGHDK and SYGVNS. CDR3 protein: CASSEKLSYEQYF. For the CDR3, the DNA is TGTGCCAGCAGTGAAAAGTTGTCCTACGAGCAGTACTTC.

The CDR3 loop reads CATWDGQGNSYEQYF. Here the CDR3 DNA reads TGTGCCACGTGGGATGGACAGGGGAACTCCTACGAGCAGTACTTC. The chain links TRBV6-1 to TRBJ2-5; 9 positions match TRBD1. With the DNA end fitting TRBJ2-7 better, the J assignment may be wrong. This CDR3 has 15 residues. Germline CDR1 MNHNS, CDR2 SASEGT.

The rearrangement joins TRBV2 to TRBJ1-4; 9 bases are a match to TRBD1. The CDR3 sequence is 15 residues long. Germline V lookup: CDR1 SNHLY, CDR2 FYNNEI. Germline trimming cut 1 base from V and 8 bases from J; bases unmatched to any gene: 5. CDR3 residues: CASSEVGQGYEKLFF. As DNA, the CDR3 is TGTGCCAGCAGTGAAGTGGGACAGGGTTACGAAAAACTGTTTTTT.

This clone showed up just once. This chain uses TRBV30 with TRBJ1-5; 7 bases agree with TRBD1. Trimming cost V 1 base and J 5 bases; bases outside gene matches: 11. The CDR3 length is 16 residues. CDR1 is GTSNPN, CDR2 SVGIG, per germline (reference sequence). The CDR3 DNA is TGTGCCTGGAGTGACAGGGGCCTCGAACTGGATCAGCCCCAGCATTTT. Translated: CAWSDRGLELDQPQHF.

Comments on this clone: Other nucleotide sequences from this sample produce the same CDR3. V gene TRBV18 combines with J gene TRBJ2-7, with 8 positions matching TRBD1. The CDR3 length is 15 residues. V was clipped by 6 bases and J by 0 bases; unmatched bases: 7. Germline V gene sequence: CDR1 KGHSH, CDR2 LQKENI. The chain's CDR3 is CASSPGTGGSYEQYF. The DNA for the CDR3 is TGTGCCAGCTCCCCCGGGACAGGAGGCTCCTACGAGCAGTACTTC.

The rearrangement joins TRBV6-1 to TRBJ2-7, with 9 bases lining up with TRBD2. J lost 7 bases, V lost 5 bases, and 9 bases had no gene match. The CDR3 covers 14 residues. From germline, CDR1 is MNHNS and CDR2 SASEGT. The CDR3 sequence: CASSLAGAAWEQYF. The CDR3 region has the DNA TGTGCCAGCAGTTTAGCGGGAGCGGCATGGGAGCAGTACTTC.

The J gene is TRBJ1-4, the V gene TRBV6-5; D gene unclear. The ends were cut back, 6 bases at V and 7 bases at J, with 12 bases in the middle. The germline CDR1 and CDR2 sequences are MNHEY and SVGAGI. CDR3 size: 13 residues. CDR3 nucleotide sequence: TGTGCCAGCAGAAGAGATACTTTTGAAAAACTGTTTTTT. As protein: CASRRDTFEKLFF.

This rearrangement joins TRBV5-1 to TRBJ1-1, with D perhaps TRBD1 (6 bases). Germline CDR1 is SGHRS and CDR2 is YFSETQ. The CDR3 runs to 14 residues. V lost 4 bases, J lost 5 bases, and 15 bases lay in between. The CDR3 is CASSLQGVRTEAFF. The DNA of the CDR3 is TGCGCCAGCAGCCTACAGGGTGTTCGGACTGAAGCTTTCTTT.

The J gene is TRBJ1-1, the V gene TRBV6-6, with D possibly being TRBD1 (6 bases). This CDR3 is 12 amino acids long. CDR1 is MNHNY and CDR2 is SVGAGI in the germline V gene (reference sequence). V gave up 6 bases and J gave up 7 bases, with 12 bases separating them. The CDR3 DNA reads TGTGCCAGCAGCACACAGGGTATTGAAGCTTTCTTT. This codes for CASSTQGIEAFF.

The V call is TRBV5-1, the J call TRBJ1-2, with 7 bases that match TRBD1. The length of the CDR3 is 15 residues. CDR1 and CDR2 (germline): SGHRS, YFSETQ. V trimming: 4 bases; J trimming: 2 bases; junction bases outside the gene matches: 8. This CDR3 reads CASSQITGENYGYTF. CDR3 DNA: TGCGCCAGCAGCCAAATCACAGGGGAGAACTATGGCTACACCTTC.

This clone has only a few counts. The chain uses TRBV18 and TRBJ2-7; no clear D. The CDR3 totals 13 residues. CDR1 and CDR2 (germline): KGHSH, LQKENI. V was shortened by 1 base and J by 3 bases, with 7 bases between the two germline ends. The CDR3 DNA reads TGTGCCAGCTCACCACAAGCTGGCTACGAGCAGTACTTC. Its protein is CASSPQAGYEQYF. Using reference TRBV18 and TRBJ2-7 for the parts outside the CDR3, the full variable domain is NAGVMQNPRHLVRRRGQEARLRCSPMKGHSHVYWYRQLPEEGLKFMVYLQKENIIDESGMPKERFSAEFPKEGPSILRIQQVVRGDSAAYFCASSPQAGYEQYFGPGTRLTVT.

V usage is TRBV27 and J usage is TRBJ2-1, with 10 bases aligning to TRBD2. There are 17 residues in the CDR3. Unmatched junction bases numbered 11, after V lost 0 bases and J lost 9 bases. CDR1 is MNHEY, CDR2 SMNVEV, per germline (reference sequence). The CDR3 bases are TGTGCCAGCAGTTTATCGGTCCCCCTAGCGGGAGTCAGTGAGCAGTTCTTC. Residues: CASSLSVPLAGVSEQFF.

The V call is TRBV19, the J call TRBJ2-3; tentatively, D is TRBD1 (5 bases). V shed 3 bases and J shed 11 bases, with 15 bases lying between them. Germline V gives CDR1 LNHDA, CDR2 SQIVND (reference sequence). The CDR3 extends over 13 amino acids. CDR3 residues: CASSMLSDTRQYF. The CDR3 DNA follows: TGTGCCAGTAGTATGCTATCGGACACACGGCAGTATTTT.

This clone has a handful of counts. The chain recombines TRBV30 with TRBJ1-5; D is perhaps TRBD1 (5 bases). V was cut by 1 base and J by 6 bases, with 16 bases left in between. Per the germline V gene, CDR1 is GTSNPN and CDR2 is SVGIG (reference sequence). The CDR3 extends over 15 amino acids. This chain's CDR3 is CAWSEAGTGSQPQHF. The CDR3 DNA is TGTGCCTGGAGTGAAGCGGGAACAGGAAGTCAGCCCCAGCATTTT.

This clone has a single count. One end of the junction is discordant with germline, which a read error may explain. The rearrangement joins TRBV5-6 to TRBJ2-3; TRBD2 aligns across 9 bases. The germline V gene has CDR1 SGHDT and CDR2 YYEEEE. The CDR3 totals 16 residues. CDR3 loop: CASGLFSSGIYDTQYF. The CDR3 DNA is TGTGCCAGCGGCTTGTTTTCTAGCGGGATATACGATACGCAGTATTTT.

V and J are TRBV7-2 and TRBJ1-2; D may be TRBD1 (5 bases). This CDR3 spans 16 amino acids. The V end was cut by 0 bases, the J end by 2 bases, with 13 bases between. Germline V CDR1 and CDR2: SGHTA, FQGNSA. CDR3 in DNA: TGTGCCAGCAGCTTAGCTCTCCAGGGAACGAACTATGGCTACACCTTC. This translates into CASSLALQGTNYGYTF.